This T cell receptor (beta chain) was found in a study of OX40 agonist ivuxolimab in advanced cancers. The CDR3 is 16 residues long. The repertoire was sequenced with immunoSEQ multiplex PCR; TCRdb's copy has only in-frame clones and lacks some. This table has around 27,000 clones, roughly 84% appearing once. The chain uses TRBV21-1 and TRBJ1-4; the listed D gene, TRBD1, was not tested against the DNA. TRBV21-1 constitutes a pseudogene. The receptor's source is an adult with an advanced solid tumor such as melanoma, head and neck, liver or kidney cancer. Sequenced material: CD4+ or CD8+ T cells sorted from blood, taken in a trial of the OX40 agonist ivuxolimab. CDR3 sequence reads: CASSTFDRGINEKLFF. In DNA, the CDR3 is TGTGCCAGCAGCACCTTCGACAGGGGGATTAATGAAAAACTGTTTTTT.